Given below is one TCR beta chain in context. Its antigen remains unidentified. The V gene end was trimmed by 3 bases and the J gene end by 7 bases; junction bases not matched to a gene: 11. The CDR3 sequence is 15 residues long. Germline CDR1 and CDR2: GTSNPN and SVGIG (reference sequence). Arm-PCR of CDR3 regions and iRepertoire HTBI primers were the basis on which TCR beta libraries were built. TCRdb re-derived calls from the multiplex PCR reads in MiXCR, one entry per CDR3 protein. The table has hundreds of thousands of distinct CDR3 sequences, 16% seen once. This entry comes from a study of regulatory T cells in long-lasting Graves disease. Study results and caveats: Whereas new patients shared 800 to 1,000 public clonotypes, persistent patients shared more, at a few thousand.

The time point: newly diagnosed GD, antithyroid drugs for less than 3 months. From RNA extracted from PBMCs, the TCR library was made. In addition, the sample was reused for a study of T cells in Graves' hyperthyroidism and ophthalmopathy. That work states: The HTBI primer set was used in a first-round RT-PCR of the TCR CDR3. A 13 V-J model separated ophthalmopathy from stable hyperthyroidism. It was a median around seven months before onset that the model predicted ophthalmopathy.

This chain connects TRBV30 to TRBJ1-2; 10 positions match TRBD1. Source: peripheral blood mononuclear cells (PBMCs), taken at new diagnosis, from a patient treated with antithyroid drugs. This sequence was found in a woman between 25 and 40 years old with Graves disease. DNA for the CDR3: TGTGCCTGGAGAGCCCGGGACAGGGGAATAGCTGGCTACACCTTC. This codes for CAWRARDRGIAGYTF.